The 17 T cell receptor beta chains below all came from one sample that was sequenced in a study of patients and donors after allogeneic stem cell transplantation. MiXCR was run by TCRdb on the RT-PCR reads, yielding one entry per CDR3 protein. The table has 45,000 to 65,000 distinct CDR3 sequences, about 14% seen once. Sequenced input: blood, either unsorted or a sorted T cell fraction (not recorded which). Receptors originate from a human donor who was either an allogeneic HSCT recipient or a stem cell or donor lymphocyte infusion donor (not recorded which). It is not recorded whose cells these are; they may come from a transplant donor.

This clonotype was recorded at least ten times. This chain uses TRBV29-1 with TRBJ1-1; D is unclear. CDR1 SQVTM and CDR2 ANQGSEA come from the germline V gene. V lost 7 bases and J 8 bases, leaving 17 bases between the germline ends. CDR3 length: 12 residues. The CDR3 region is CSGTGNSIEAFF. DNA for the CDR3: TGCAGCGGGACCGGGAACAGCATCGAAGCTTTCTTT.

This clonotype occurred many times. The V and J genes are TRBV6-5 and TRBJ2-7; tentatively, D is TRBD2 (5 bases). Germline-derived CDR1 and CDR2 are MNHEY and SVGAGI. The V end was cut by 4 bases, the J end by 4 bases, with 23 bases between. This CDR3 contains 17 residues. The chain's CDR3 is CASSFPGEDNGGYEQYF. As DNA, the CDR3 is TGTGCCAGCAGTTTCCCAGGAGAGGATAATGGAGGTTACGAGCAGTACTTC.

This sequence joins TRBV12-3 or TRBV12-4 and TRBJ1-2; 8 bases map to TRBD1. V was pared by 8 bases and J by 7 bases, with 9 bases of the junction left unmatched. The CDR3 loop spans 13 amino acids. The CDR3 protein is CASFRDRGSGYTF. The DNA of the CDR3 is TGTGCCAGCTTTAGAGACAGGGGAAGTGGCTACACCTTC.

This sequence joins TRBV5-1 and TRBJ2-3, with D perhaps matching TRBD1 or TRBD2 (7 bases each). The V end lost 4 bases, the J end lost 8 bases, and 26 bases lay between the germline ends. CDR1 is SGHRS and CDR2 is YFSETQ in the germline V gene. This CDR3 region has 17 residues. CDR3 region: CASSPDLAARGVATQYF. The CDR3 nucleotides are TGCGCCAGCAGCCCGGACCTAGCGGCCAGGGGGGTAGCTACGCAGTATTTT.

This clonotype was counted at least ten times. The chain carries TRBV7-8 and TRBJ2-3, with a possible D match to TRBD1 (6 bases). Germline CDR1 is SGHVS and CDR2 is FQNEAQ. Trimming removed 7 bases at V and 2 bases at J, with 16 bases between. The CDR3 length is 15 residues. CDR3 DNA: TGTGCCAGCAACAGACAGGTGGGACCCACAGATACGCAGTATTTT. It yields the protein CASNRQVGPTDTQYF.

The rearrangement uses TRBV5-6 and TRBJ2-5, with D possibly TRBD1 on 6 matching bases. This CDR3 is 17 amino acids long. Per germline, CDR1 SGHDT and CDR2 YYEEEE. The V gene lost 4 bases and the J gene lost 1 base, with 20 bases spanning the gap. The chain's CDR3 is CASSPHGQPNFQETQYF. The DNA of the CDR3 is TGTGCCAGCAGCCCTCATGGACAGCCTAATTTCCAAGAGACCCAGTACTTC.

This clonotype appeared many times. The V gene is TRBV7-6, the J gene TRBJ1-6; 7 nucleotides agree with TRBD1. CDR1 is SGHVS and CDR2 is FNYEAQ in the germline V gene. CDR3 length: 16 amino acids. The junction had 10 bases not matched to a gene; V was cut back by 5 bases and J by 6 bases. The CDR3 nucleotides are TGTGCCAGCAGCCTACGCAGGGGGAGGGCTAATTCACCCCTCCACTTT. Protein product: CASSLRRGRANSPLHF.

This clonotype came up many times. J is TRBJ1-1 and V is TRBV27, with 9 bases that match TRBD1. The ends lost 6 bases at V and 6 bases at J; junction bases unmatched: 8. CDR1 and CDR2 (germline): MNHEY, SMNVEV (reference sequence). CDR3 length: 14 residues. This CDR3 reads CASSRRDRAPEAFF. CDR3 coding DNA: TGTGCCAGCAGCCGCCGGGACAGGGCCCCTGAAGCTTTCTTT.

This chain connects TRBV6-5 to TRBJ2-3; a weak D match, TRBD2 (6 bases). V was shortened by 2 bases and J by 2 bases, with 11 bases between the two germline ends. This CDR3 is built from 15 residues. Germline V lookup: CDR1 MNHEY, CDR2 SVGAGI. The CDR3 here is CASSYGGTLTDTQYF. The CDR3 coding sequence is TGTGCCAGCAGTTACGGGGGGACCCTCACAGATACGCAGTATTTT.

In the case of this clonotype: A read error may be the cause here, since a much bigger clone is one base away. The chain carries TRBV6-2 or TRBV6-3 and TRBJ2-7; 8 nucleotides line up with TRBD2. Looked up from germline, CDR1 is MNHEY and CDR2 is SVGEGT. CDR3 length equals 14 residues. CDR3 amino acids: CATTLAGGSHEQYF. For the CDR3, the DNA is TGTGCCACAACTCTCGCGGGAGGCTCCCACGAGCAGTACTTC.

V and J are TRBV10-3 and TRBJ2-1, with TRBD1 matching over 10 bases. The germline gives CDR1 ENHRY, CDR2 SYGVKD. This CDR3 is 17 amino acids long. The V segment lost 0 bases and the J segment 6 bases; nucleotides outside the gene matches: 8. Here the CDR3 reads CAISESIGTGEGNEQFF. The CDR3 DNA reads TGTGCCATCAGTGAGTCGATCGGGACAGGGGAAGGCAATGAGCAGTTCTTC.

Many counts were recorded for this clonotype. This sequence joins TRBV12-3 or TRBV12-4 and TRBJ1-3; 7 positions agree with TRBD1. Trimming took 6 bases from V and 4 from J; bases not matched to a gene: 15. The CDR3 loop spans 17 amino acids. The CDR3 protein is CASRQRTGPLGGNTIYF. In DNA form, the CDR3 reads TGTGCCAGCAGGCAGAGGACAGGTCCTCTTGGCGGAAACACCATATATTTT.

Ten or more counts support this clonotype. Here the CDR3 reads CASSPSSGEDEKLFF. DNA for the CDR3: TGTGCCAGCAGCCCCTCATCAGGGGAGGATGAAAAACTGTTTTTT. The chain recombines TRBV7-9 with TRBJ1-4, with a possible D match to TRBD1 (6 bases). Trimming removed 5 bases at V and 6 bases at J, with 16 bases between. The CDR3 has 15 amino acids. Germline CDR1 is SEHNR and CDR2 is FQNEAQ (reference sequence).

The gene calls are TRBV20-1 and TRBJ1-2, with TRBD1 as a possible D gene (5 bases). Germline-derived CDR1 and CDR2 are DFQATT and SNEGSKA (reference sequence). This CDR3 has 14 amino acids. The germline V and J ends were trimmed by 4 bases and 7 bases, with 19 bases remaining between them. The CDR3 spells CSAKTSGGTVGYTF. DNA of the CDR3: TGCAGTGCTAAAACTTCTGGGGGGACGGTTGGCTACACCTTC.

This clonotype has ten or more counts. The rearrangement joins TRBV27 to TRBJ1-1; unclear D gene. CDR1 and CDR2 from the germline V gene are MNHEY and SMNVEV (reference sequence). V gave up 3 bases and J gave up 3 bases, with 14 bases separating them. The CDR3 has 15 amino acids. For the CDR3, the DNA is TGTGCCAGCAGTTTCCGCAACCGAAGGGACACTGAAGCTTTCTTT. Its translation: CASSFRNRRDTEAFF.

Points on this clonotype: A clone one base away is much larger, so this may be a read error. V and J are TRBV7-6 and TRBJ1-3, with D unresolved. This CDR3 contains 15 residues. CDR1 is SGHVS, CDR2 FNYEAQ, per germline. V lost 5 bases to trimming and J lost 3 bases, with 14 bases between them. The DNA for the CDR3 is TGTGCCAGCAGCCCACCGCGAGGGATTGGAAACACCATATATTTT. Protein product: CASSPPRGIGNTIYF.

This clonotype has more than one count but fewer than ten. This sequence joins TRBV5-1 and TRBJ2-7; TRBD2 aligns across 11 bases. The CDR3 has 13 amino acids. Germline lookup yields CDR1 SGHRS and CDR2 YFSETQ. V dropped 4 bases and J dropped 6; count of bases not matched to a gene: 3. For the CDR3, the DNA is TGCGCCAGCAGCCCAGGGACTAGCGGCGAGCAGTACTTC. Amino acids: CASSPGTSGEQYF.